This TCR beta chain is from a study of T-cell reconstitution after alpha-beta-depleted transplantation in children. This CDR3 contains 14 residues. The germline gives CDR1 DFQATT, CDR2 SNEGSKA (reference sequence). With V trimmed by 3 bases and J by 5 bases, 4 bases remained unmatched. Library preparation (for TCRbeta) was performed with unique molecular identifiers. From the PCR reads, TCRdb called clonotypes with MiXCR, one entry per CDR3 protein. The sample records about 610,000 distinct CDR3 sequences, about 10% being singletons. The J gene is TRBJ2-1, the V gene TRBV20-1; TRBD1 matches 10 bases. The sequence came from a human donor who donated a stem cell graft to a child with acute myeloid leukemia. The sample here was PBMCs from the stem cell graft donor, taken from the stem cell graft. CDR3 bases: TGCAGTGCTAGGGGGGACAGGGGCCACAATGAGCAGTTCTTC. Translating it yields CSARGDRGHNEQFF.